These T cell receptor beta chains were read from a single sample in a study of T-cell memory formation after mild COVID-19. MiXCR was run by TCRdb on the 5' RACE reads, yielding one entry per CDR3 protein. The sample lists roughly 280,000 distinct CDR3 sequences, roughly 8.2% seen once, with around a fifth in the top ten. Sequenced input: PBMCs or a T cell subset sorted from them (not recorded which). The receptor set was obtained from a man between 18 and 35 years old who had mild COVID-19 (a few samples of this study predate the infection). Cell type and time point are not known. The conserved cysteine and the conserved F or W are not part of the CDR3 here. The order of the fields is clone size, V gene, CDR3 protein. Clone size is given for some rows only: seen once, a few or many times, or a class if the clone is expanded.

size: few
V: TRBV6-5
CDR3: ASSTGSGPLH

size: few
V: TRBV5-1
CDR3: ASSLVTSDTDTQY

size: many
V: TRBV2
CDR3: ASSGTGGSNSPLH

size: few
V: TRBV7-2
CDR3: ASSFQGQDGGYT

size: few
V: TRBV7-2
CDR3: ASSPRFGMGETQY

size: .
V: TRBV5-5
CDR3: ASSSIPPQETQY

size: few
V: TRBV15
CDR3: ATSRGGLAGLGEQF

size: few
V: TRBV7-8
CDR3: ASSSPLDSTDTQY

size: few
V: TRBV5-8
CDR3: ASTLRSRYEQY

size: .
V: TRBV5-1
CDR3: ASSPDRWSYNEQF

size: few
V: TRBV7-9
CDR3: ASNRQTEKLF

size: .
V: TRBV6-1
CDR3: ASSEFGQGMDTQY

size: few
V: TRBV7-9
CDR3: ASSLLGQGANPHGYT

size: few
V: TRBV27
CDR3: ASSFRDVRGGYT

size: few
V: TRBV6-5
CDR3: ASSYSMASGGTGELF

size: many
V: TRBV27
CDR3: ASSSLFRMNEKLF

size: many
V: TRBV7-8
CDR3: ASSLSYKGGSEAF

size: few
V: TRBV2
CDR3: ASSGQGPSDTQY

size: many
V: TRBV7-9
CDR3: ASSFQNSPLH

size: many
V: TRBV20-1
CDR3: SAGGRYTGELF

size: .
V: TRBV20-1
CDR3: SAMISGANVLT

size: .
V: TRBV10-3
CDR3: AISESLAGPPGEQY

size: few
V: TRBV7-2
CDR3: ASSSETYRALTPGELF

size: .
V: TRBV24-1
CDR3: ATSAVADTQY

size: many
V: TRBV5-6
CDR3: ASSWGDTQY

size: .
V: TRBV30
CDR3: AWSRRTSGDPGHEQY

size: .
V: TRBV10-3
CDR3: ATREITDTQY

size: many
V: TRBV5-1
CDR3: ASSLEADFSYNEQF

size: few
V: TRBV3-1
CDR3: ASSRVAGGPKTDTQY

size: .
V: TRBV7-6
CDR3: ASSPRYRRATNEKLF

size: .
V: TRBV5-1
CDR3: ASSGSGGTRYNEQF

size: .
V: TRBV12-3/TRBV12-4
CDR3: ASSLRTSPRLN

size: few
V: TRBV15
CDR3: ATSIPGTPSNQPQH

size: few
V: TRBV1
CDR3: TSSQPMSYEQY

size: once
V: TRBV18
CDR3: ASSGQRNEKLF

size: many
V: TRBV2
CDR3: ASSVYNEQF

size: many
V: TRBV4-1
CDR3: ASSQGLKETQY

size: few
V: TRBV12-3/TRBV12-4
CDR3: ASSLFLVSDTQY

size: .
V: TRBV29-1
CDR3: SVVRDSSYEQY

size: .
V: TRBV6-5
CDR3: ASSYIGGNGYT

size: many
V: TRBV27
CDR3: ASSATGDYGYT

size: .
V: TRBV12-3/TRBV12-4
CDR3: ASSFGNLRGYT

size: many
V: TRBV6-5
CDR3: ASTSRKGYNGGYT

size: .
V: TRBV18
CDR3: ASSPPMSGSNQPQH

size: few
V: TRBV7-2
CDR3: ASRLSSGTGGSPLH

size: .
V: TRBV6-5
CDR3: ASSYSSGGRGTDTQY

size: few
V: TRBV4-1
CDR3: ASDRYTHDVFYNEQF